This TCR beta chain was identified in a study of blood T cell repertoires in COVID-19. Across the whole study: The cDNA or gDNA used as material had been derived from T cells, B-cell-depleted T cells, or PBMCs.

In the study's own analysis: Amplifying reference gene primers gave estimates of nucleated cell counts. Profiling relied on immunoSEQ multiplex PCR, and the TCRdb table lists in-frame clones only, not all of them. The V and J calls and clone size were taken over from that table, and D and trimming were inferred from the DNA. Of over 130,000 clones in the sample, 80% to 85% were seen once. The germline V gene has CDR1 MRHNA and CDR2 SNTAGT. V was trimmed by 4 bases and J by 3 bases, leaving 11 bases between them. The CDR3 spans 14 residues. This clonotype was obtained from a woman in her fifties or sixties with acute or convalescent COVID-19. The chain carries TRBV6-4 and TRBJ2-3, with TRBD2 as a possible D gene (6 bases). Sequenced material: peripheral blood. The chain's CDR3 is CASSGDGRTDTQYF. The DNA of the CDR3 is TGTGCCAGCAGTGGCGACGGGAGAACAGATACGCAGTATTTT.